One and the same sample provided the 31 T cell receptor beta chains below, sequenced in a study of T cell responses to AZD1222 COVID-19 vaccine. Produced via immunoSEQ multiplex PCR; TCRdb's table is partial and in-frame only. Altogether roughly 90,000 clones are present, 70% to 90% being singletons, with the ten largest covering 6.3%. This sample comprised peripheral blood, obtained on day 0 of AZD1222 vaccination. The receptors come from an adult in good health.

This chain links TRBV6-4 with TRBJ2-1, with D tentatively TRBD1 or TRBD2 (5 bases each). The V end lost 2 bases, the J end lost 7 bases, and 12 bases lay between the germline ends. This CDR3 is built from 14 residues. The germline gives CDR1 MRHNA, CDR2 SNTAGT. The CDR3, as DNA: TGTGCCAGCAGTGACGGGGGTAATAGGAATGAGCAGTTCTTC. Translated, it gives CASSDGGNRNEQFF.

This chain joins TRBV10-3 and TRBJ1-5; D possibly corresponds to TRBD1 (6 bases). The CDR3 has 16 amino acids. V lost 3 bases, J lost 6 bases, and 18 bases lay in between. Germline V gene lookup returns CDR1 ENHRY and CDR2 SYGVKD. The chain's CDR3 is CAISEQQGLGGQPQHF. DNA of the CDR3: TGTGCCATCAGTGAACAACAGGGATTGGGAGGTCAGCCCCAGCATTTT.

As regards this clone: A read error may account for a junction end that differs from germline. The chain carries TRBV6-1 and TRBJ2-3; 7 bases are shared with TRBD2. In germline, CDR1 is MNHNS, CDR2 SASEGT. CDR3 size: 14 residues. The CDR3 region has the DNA TGTGCCAGCAGGGAAGCGGGGCGGGCGGATACGCAGTATTTT. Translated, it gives CASREAGRADTQYF.

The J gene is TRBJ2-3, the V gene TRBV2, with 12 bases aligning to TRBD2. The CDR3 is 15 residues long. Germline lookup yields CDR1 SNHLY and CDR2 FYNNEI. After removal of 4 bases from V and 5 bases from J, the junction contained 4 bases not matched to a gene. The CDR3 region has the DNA TGTGCCAGCAGTGCTCAACTAGCGGGGGGAGATACGCAGTATTTT. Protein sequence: CASSAQLAGGDTQYF.

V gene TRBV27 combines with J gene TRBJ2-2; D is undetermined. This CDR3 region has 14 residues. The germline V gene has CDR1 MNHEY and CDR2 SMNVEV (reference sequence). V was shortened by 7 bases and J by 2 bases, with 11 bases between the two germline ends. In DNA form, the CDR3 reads TGTGCCAGCATGCCCTACTACAACACCGGGGAGCTGTTTTTT. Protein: CASMPYYNTGELFF.

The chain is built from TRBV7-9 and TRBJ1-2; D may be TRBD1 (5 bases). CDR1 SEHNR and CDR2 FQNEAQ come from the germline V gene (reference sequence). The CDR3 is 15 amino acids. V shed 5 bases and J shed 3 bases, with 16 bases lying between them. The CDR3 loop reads CASSRPGLLDYGYTF. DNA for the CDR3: TGTGCCAGCAGCAGACCAGGGTTATTGGACTATGGCTACACCTTC.

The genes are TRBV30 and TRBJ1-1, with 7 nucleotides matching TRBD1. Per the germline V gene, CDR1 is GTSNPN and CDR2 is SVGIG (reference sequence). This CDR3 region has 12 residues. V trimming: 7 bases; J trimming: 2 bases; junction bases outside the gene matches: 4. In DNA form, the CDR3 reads TGTGCCTCCTGGGACAGCAACACTGAAGCTTTCTTT. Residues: CASWDSNTEAFF.

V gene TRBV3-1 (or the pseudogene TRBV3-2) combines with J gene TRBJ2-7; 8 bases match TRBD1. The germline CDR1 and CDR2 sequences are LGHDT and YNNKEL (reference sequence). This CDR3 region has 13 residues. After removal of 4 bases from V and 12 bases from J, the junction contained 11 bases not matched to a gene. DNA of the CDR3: TGTGCCAGCAGCCGCGGGACAGGATATTTCCTGTACTTC. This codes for CASSRGTGYFLYF.

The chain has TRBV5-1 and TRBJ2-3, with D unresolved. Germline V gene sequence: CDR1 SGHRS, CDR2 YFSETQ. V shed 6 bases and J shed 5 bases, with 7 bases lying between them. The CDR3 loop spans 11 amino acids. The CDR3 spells CASMKGDTQYF. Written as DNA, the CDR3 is TGCGCCAGCATGAAGGGAGATACGCAGTATTTT.

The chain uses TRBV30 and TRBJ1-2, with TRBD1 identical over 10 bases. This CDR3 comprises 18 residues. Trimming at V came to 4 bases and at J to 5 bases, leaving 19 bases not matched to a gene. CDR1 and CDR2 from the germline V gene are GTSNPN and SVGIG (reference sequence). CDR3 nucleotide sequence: TGTGCCTGGACAGATTCGAAGGTTCGACAGGGGGCGCGGTATGGCTACACCTTC. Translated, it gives CAWTDSKVRQGARYGYTF.

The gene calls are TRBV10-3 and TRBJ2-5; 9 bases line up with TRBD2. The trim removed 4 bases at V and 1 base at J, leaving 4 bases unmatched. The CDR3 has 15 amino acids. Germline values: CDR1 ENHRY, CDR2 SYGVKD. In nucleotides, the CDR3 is TGTGCCATCAGTGGGCGGGAGGGCCTCCAAGAGACCCAGTACTTC. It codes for CAISGREGLQETQYF.

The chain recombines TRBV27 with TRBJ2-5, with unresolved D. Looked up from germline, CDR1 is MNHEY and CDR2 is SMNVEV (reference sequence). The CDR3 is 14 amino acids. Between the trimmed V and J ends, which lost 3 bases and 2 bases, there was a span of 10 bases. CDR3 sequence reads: CASSLTQGQETQYF. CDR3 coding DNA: TGTGCCAGCAGTTTGACACAAGGACAAGAGACCCAGTACTTC.

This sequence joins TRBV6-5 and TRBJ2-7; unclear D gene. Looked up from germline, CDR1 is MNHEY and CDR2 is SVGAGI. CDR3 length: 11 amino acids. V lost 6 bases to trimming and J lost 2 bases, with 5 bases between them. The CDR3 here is CASRGPYEQYF. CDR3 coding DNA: TGTGCCAGCAGAGGCCCCTACGAGCAGTACTTC.

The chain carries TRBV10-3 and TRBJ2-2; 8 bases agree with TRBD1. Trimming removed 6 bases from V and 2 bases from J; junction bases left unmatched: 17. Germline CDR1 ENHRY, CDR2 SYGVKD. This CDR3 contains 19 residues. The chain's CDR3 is CAIRPYTTTGGKNTGELFF. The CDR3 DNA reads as TGTGCCATCAGGCCATACACAACTACAGGGGGAAAAAACACCGGGGAGCTGTTTTTT.

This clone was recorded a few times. The chain's CDR3 is CASSFRNTEAFF. The CDR3 nucleotides read TGTGCCAGCAGTTTTAGGAACACTGAAGCTTTCTTT. The chain uses TRBV12-3 or TRBV12-4 and TRBJ1-1; D is ambiguous. V was pared by 3 bases and J by 1 base, with 3 bases between. The CDR3 runs to 12 residues.

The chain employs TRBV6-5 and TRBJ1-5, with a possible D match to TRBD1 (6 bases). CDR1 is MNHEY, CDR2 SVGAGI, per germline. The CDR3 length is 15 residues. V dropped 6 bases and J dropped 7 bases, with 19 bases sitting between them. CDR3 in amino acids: CASRYREGRDQPQHF. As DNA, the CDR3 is TGTGCCAGCAGGTACAGGGAAGGAAGGGACCAGCCCCAGCATTTT.

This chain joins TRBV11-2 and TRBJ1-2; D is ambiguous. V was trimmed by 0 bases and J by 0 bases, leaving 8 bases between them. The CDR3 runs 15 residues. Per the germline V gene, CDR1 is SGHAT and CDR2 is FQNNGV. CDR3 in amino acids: CASSLEDISNYGYTF. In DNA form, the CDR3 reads TGTGCCAGCAGCTTAGAAGACATTTCTAACTATGGCTACACCTTC. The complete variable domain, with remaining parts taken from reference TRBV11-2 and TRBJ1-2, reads EAGVAQSPRYKIIEKRQSVAFWCNPISGHATLYWYQQILGQGPKLLIQFQNNGVVDDSQLPKDRFSAERLKGVDSTLKIQPAKLEDSAVYLCASSLEDISNYGYTFGSGTRLTVV.

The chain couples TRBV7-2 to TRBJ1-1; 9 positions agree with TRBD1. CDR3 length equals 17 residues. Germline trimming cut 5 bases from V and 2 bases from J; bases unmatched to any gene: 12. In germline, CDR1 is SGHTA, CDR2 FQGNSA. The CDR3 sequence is CASSAYRGRRQNTEAFF. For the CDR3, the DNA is TGTGCCAGCAGCGCCTACAGGGGGCGCCGACAAAACACTGAAGCTTTCTTT.

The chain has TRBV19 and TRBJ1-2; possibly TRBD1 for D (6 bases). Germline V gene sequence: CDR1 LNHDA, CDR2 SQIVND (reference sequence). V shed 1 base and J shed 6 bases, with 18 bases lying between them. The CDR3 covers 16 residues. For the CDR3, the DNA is TGTGCCAGTAGTATAGCCGGACAGCCGGTTGGACATGGCTACACCTTC. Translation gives CASSIAGQPVGHGYTF.

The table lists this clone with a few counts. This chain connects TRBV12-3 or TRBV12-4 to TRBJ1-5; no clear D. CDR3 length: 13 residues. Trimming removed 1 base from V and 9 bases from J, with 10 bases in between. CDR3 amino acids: CASSLGDDRPQHF. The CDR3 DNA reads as TGTGCCAGCAGTTTAGGAGACGATCGGCCCCAGCATTTT.

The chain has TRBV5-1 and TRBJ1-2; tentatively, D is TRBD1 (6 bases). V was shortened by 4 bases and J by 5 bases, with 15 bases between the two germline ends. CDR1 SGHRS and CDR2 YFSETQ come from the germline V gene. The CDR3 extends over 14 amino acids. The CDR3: CASSPDSNSYGYTF. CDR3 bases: TGCGCCAGCAGCCCGGACAGTAACTCGTATGGCTACACCTTC.

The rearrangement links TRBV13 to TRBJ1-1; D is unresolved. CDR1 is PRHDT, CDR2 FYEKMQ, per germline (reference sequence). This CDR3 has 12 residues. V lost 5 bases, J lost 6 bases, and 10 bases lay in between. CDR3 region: CASSPGGAEAFF. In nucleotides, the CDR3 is TGTGCCAGCAGCCCCGGTGGTGCTGAAGCTTTCTTT.

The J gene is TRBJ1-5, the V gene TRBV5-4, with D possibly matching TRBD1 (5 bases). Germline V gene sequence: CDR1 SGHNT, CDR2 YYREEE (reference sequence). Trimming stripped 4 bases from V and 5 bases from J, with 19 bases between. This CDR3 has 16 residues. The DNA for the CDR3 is TGTGCCAGCAGCCAGGATCTCGGACAAGGCGATCAGCCCCAGCATTTT. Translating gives CASSQDLGQGDQPQHF.

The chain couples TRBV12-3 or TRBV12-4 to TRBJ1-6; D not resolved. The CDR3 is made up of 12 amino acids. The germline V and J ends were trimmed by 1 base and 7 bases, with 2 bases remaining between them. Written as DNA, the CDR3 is TGTGCCAGCAGTTTAGAGAATTCACCCCTCCACTTT. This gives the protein CASSLENSPLHF.

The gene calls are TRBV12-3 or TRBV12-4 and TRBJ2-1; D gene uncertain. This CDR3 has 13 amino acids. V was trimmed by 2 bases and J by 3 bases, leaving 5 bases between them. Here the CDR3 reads CASSLPGYNEQFF. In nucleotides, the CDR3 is TGTGCCAGCAGTTTACCGGGCTACAATGAGCAGTTCTTC.

For the CDR3, the DNA is TGTGCCAGCAGCTTAGAGGCTAGCGGGAGCAATGAGCAGTTCTTC. Translation: CASSLEASGSNEQFF. The gene calls are TRBV7-9 and TRBJ2-1; TRBD2 matches at 10 bases. Unmatched junction bases numbered 3, after V lost 1 base and J lost 6 bases. The CDR3 loop spans 15 amino acids. Germline assignment: CDR1 SEHNR and CDR2 FQNEAQ (reference sequence).

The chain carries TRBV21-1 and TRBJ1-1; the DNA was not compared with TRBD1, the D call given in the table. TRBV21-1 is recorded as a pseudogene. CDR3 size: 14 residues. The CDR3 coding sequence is TGTGCCAGCGACCGGGACAAAAAGAACACTGAAGCTTTCTTT. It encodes CASDRDKKNTEAFF.

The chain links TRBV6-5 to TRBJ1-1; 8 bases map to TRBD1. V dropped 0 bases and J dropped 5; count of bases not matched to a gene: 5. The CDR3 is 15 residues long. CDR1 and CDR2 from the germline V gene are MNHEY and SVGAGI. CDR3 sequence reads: CASSYSIQGETEAFF. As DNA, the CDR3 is TGTGCCAGCAGTTACTCGATACAGGGGGAGACTGAAGCTTTCTTT.

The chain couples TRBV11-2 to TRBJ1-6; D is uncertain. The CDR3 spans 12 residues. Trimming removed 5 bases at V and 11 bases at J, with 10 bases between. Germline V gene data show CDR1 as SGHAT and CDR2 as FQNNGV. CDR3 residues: CASSQTGAPLHF. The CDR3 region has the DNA TGTGCCAGCAGCCAAACCGGAGCACCCCTCCACTTT.

CDR3 sequence: CASSTGGRGNEAFF. CDR3 sequence (DNA): TGTGCCAGCAGCACTGGTGGTAGGGGTAATGAAGCTTTCTTT. The gene calls are TRBV5-6 and TRBJ1-1, with TRBD1 as a possible D gene (5 bases). This CDR3 region has 14 residues. V was clipped by 4 bases and J by 7 bases, with 17 bases between them. Germline-derived CDR1 and CDR2 are SGHDT and YYEEEE.

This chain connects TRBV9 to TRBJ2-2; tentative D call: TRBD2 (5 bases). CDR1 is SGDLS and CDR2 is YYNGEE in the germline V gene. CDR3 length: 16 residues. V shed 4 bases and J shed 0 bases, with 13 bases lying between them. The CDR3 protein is CASSPRADSNTGELFF. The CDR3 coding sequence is TGTGCCAGCAGCCCTAGAGCGGATTCGAACACCGGGGAGCTGTTTTTT.